This T cell receptor (beta chain) is from a study of T cells in Graves' hyperthyroidism and ophthalmopathy (dated by TCRdb to the late 2010s). Regarding the research as a whole: Peripheral blood samples were taken at initial diagnosis, before any treatment was given. According to the paper, TCR Vbeta CDR3 sequencing was carried out on approximately 140 peripheral blood samples, which came from under 50 ophthalmopathy, under 85 hyperthyroidism and approximately 17 progressor patients. In about 6 Graves' hyperthyroidism patients, the study also compared T-cell repertoires from thyroid tissue with T-cell repertoires from blood. Prospective prediction of ophthalmopathy was tested in an independent validation cohort consisting of fewer than 20 hyperthyroidism patients and approximately 16 patients who later progressed to ophthalmopathy. Following sampling, methimazole starting at 30 mg daily was given to hyperthyroidism patients, and high-dose intravenous methylprednisolone was given to ophthalmopathy patients. The 100 discovery patients were divided at random into training and test sets in a 7:3 ratio. TCR V-J signatures able to tell the groups apart were searched for in a discovery cohort of approximately 95 patients, of whom approximately 40 had Graves' ophthalmopathy and under 65 had stable Graves' hyperthyroidism. Overall study outcomes, separate from this receptor: Sample size was not statistically predetermined, and blinding of investigators to group allocation was not performed. Most expanded thyroid clonotypes (frequency above 0.001) were also detected in blood, a finding suggesting that blood repertoires may reflect thyroid immune responses. In cross-validation, a model built on a 13 V-J signature told ophthalmopathy apart from stable hyperthyroidism with over 85% sensitivity and roughly 81% specificity, and in testing the same model reached 80%/75%. During validation, the model predicted progression to ophthalmopathy a median of about 5.9 months ahead of onset, with almost 71% sensitivity and 72% to 85% specificity.

The TCR beta CDR3 regions were amplified from the RNA transcripts. The TCR CDR3 was subjected to a first round of RT-PCR using the HTBI primer set and the Qiagen OneStep RT-PCR kit. A second multiplex PCR round built the libraries, followed by size selection and purification. Paired-end sequencing of the libraries was performed with 100 bp reads on an Illumina HiSeq2000. Concerning the study's data processing: Raw data were processed with SOAPnuke, discarding reads with adapters, uncalled bases, mean Phred below 15, or no exact constant-primer or identifier match. COPE v1.2.5 was used to merge the high-quality paired reads, and each unique nucleotide sequence was defined as a clonotype. Clonotypes were aligned to IMGT TRBV, TRBD and TRBJ reference segments using MiTCR v1.1. The analysis was restricted to V-J combinations with a frequency above 0.0001, which together covered roughly 99% of the repertoires. A TCS score was defined as the ratio of F50 (clonal expansion) to E x V (chaos), with BLOSUM62-based TCRdist applied between CDR3 peptides within each V-J. Welch's t-statistics and random forest reduced roughly 540 V-J features to 13, which were used in a naive Bayes classifier (R e1071). Clones were called with MiXCR by TCRdb after fastp trimmed the public reads at Q25, and only in-frame beta chains were retained. Every CDR3 protein is listed once, alongside the most common genes and DNA of its rows. The authors' filters were not applied to this entry. This sample holds 500,000 to 650,000 distinct CDR3 sequences; around 15% were observed only once. The ten largest make up about 12% of the sample.

This clonotype was seen a handful of times. Its specific antigen is unknown. No per-base quality is available; no much larger clone lies one base away. V is pared back by 0 bases and J by 0 bases, with 11 bases lying between the germline termini. The germline V gene (reference sequence) sets CDR1 to DFQATT and CDR2 to SNEGSKA. Inclusive of the bounding cysteine and phenylalanine, the CDR3 is 16 residues long. CDR3 DNA only is kept here, 48 bases in frame from base 1. Moderately to severely active disease, a Clinical Activity Score of at least 3, a NOSPECS grade of at least 4, and a duration under 3 months were present in ophthalmopathy patients. The study excluded patients with uncontrolled infections, other autoimmune diseases, pregnancy or lactation. Diagnoses were established on the basis of clinical symptoms, serum thyroxine and TRAb, thyroid ultrasound, and orbital computed tomography. PBMCs were separated from 10 ml of fresh peripheral blood using Ficoll-Paque density gradient centrifugation. Trizol reagent was used to extract total RNA, and RNA quality was then checked on an Agilent 2100 Bioanalyzer.

The sequenced sample consisted of blood. The rearranged segments are TRBV20-1 and TRBJ2-2; the D gene is not confidently resolved. This clonotype originated in a woman aged 45 to 65 with Graves' ophthalmopathy. The DNA sequence follows: TGCAGTGCTAGAGATCCTAAGGTCACGAACACCGGGGAGCTGTTTTTT. Protein translation: CSARDPKVTNTGELFF.